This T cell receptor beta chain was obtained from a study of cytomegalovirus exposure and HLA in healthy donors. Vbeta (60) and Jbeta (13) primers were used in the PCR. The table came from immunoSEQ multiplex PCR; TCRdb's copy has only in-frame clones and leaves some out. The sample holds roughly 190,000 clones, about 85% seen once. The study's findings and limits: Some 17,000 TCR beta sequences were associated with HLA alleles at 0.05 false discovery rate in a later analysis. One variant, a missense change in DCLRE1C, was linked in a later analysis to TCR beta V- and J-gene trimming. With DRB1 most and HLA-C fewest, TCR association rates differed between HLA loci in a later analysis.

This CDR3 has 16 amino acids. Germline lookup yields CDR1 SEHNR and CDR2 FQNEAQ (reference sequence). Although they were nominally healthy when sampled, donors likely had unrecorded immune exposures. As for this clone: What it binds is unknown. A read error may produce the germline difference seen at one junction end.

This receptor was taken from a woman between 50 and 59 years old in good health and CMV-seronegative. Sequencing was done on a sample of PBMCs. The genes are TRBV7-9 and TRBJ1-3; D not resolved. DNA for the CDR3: TGTTCCAGCAGCTTTTACCGGGTCAGCTCTGGAAACACCATATATTTT. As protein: CSSSFYRVSSGNTIYF. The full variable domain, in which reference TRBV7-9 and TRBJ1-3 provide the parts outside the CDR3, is DTGVSQNPRHKITKRGQNVTFRCDPISEHNRLYWYRQTLGQGPEFLTYFQNEAQLEKSRLLSDRFSAERPKGSFSTLEIQRTEQGDSAMYLCSSSFYRVSSGNTIYFGEGSWLTVV.